The 7 T cell receptor beta chains presented below share a single source sample, sequenced in a study of circulating CD8 cells and anti-PD-1 response in melanoma (dated by TCRdb to 2018 to 2021). The instrument given in TCRdb is NextSeq 500. TCR libraries were prepared from roughly 14 ng of total RNA with the QIAseq Immune Repertoire RNA Library Kit, Human TCR Panel. The public reads were run again by TCRdb, first through fastp at Q25 and then through MiXCR, and only productive beta chains were kept. Rows matching on CDR3 protein sequence are summarized as one entry with the most common DNA and genes. The sample includes some 1,300 distinct CDR3 sequences, with approximately 5.9% observed a single time. The top ten constitute about a tenth of the sample. Using a BD FACSAria II cell sorter, four subsets defined by PD-1 and/or TIGIT were sorted out of live CD3+CD8+TCRalphabeta+ cells. The material sequenced was CD8+ T cells from PBMCs, taken at baseline or after one month of anti-PD-1 therapy (not recorded which). Receptors were obtained from a human donor with melanoma.

This clonotype is deemed large. The chain has TRBV6-5 and TRBJ2-3, with 8 nucleotides matching TRBD1. Looked up from germline, CDR1 is MNHEY and CDR2 is SVGAGI. The CDR3 is 17 residues long. The J segment lost 1 base and the V segment lost 2 bases, leaving 8 bases of the junction unmatched. The CDR3 DNA sequence: TGTGCCAGCAGTTACAGACTACAGGGGGAACGCACAGATACGCAGTATTTT. Protein: CASSYRLQGERTDTQYF.

This clonotype rates as medium-sized. V gene TRBV19 combines with J gene TRBJ2-7, with TRBD2 matching over 8 bases. Germline-derived CDR1 and CDR2 are LNHDA and SQIVND (reference sequence). The V and J ends lost 6 bases and 2 bases, in that order; junction bases with no gene match: 12. This CDR3 is 16 amino acids long. The CDR3 nucleotides are TGTGCCAGTAGCCCAACTTTTCGGGGGGGCCCCTACGAGCAGTACTTC. This encodes CASSPTFRGGPYEQYF.

This clonotype counts as medium-sized (0.01 to 0.1%). This chain uses TRBV18 with TRBJ2-4; TRBD1 aligns across 11 bases. CDR1 KGHSH and CDR2 LQKENI come from the germline V gene. J was trimmed by 7 bases and V by 3 bases; bases with no gene match: 8. The CDR3 runs 16 residues. The CDR3 protein is CASSPGYRDRGNIQYF. In nucleotides, the CDR3 is TGTGCCAGCTCACCTGGATACCGGGACAGGGGGAACATTCAGTACTTC.

This clonotype is categorized as medium-sized (0.01 to 0.1%). The V and J genes are TRBV2 and TRBJ2-7, with D perhaps TRBD1 (5 bases). The CDR3 is made up of 12 amino acids. The V gene lost 5 bases and the J gene lost 5 bases, with 10 bases spanning the gap. Germline V gene sequence: CDR1 SNHLY, CDR2 FYNNEI. CDR3 in amino acids: CASSPRVHEQYF. CDR3 bases: TGTGCCAGCAGTCCCAGGGTCCACGAGCAGTACTTC.

By sample share, this clonotype is large. This chain joins TRBV24-1 and TRBJ2-5, with D unresolved. Germline values: CDR1 KGHDR, CDR2 SFDVKD. The CDR3 length is 13 residues. V lost 0 bases and J lost 3, with 4 bases in between. The CDR3 loop is CATSDLGEETQYF. In DNA, the CDR3 is TGTGCCACCAGTGATTTGGGGGAAGAGACCCAGTACTTC.

In its sample, this clonotype is medium-sized. This chain uses TRBV28 with TRBJ2-3; D could derive from TRBD1 or TRBD2 (5 bases each). V was pared by 6 bases and J by 0 bases, with 16 bases between. Germline loops: CDR1 MDHEN, CDR2 SYDVKM. The length of the CDR3 is 16 residues. The CDR3 sequence is CASRTGRLFSTDTQYF. The CDR3 coding sequence is TGTGCCAGCAGGACGGGACGTCTTTTTAGCACAGATACGCAGTATTTT.

This clonotype was detected a few times. This rearrangement joins TRBV27 to TRBJ2-1; 7 bases match TRBD2. This CDR3 region has 16 residues. From germline, CDR1 is MNHEY and CDR2 SMNVEV (reference sequence). V dropped 10 bases and J dropped 2; count of bases not matched to a gene: 14. CDR3 sequence (DNA): TGTGCCAACTCCCCTGGCGGGGGAGGGGCCTACAATGAGCAGTTCTTC. As protein: CANSPGGGGAYNEQFF.